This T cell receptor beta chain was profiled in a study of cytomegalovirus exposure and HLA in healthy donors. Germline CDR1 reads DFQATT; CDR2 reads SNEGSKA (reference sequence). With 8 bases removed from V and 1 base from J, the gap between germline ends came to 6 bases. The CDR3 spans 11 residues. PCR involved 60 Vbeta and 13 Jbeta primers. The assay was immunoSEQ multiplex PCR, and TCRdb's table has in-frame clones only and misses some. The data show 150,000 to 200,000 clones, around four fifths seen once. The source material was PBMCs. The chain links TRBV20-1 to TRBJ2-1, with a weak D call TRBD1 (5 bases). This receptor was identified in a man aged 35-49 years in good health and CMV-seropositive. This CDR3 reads CSPGSYNEQFF. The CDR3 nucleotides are TGCAGTCCAGGGTCCTACAATGAGCAGTTCTTC.